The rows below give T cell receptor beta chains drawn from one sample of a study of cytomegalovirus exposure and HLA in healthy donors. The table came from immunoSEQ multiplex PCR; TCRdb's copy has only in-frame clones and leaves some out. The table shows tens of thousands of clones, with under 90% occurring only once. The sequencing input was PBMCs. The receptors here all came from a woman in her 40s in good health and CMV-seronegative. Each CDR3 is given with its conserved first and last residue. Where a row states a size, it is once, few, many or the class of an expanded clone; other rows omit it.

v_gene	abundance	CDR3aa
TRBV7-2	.	CASNRLGANAEAFF
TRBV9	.	CASSVGSSAGELFF
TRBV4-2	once	CASSSRENEQFF
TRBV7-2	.	CASSPPGGRSTLEQYF
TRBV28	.	CASSLGTYEQYF
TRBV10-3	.	CAIRTSGRANDTQYF
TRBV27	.	CASRSAGAGEQYF
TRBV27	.	CASSSRLATKRNYNEQFF
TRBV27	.	CASSLQGIHQPQHF
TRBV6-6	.	CASTPPGQGTEAFF
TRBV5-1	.	CASSLTGTEAFF
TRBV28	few	CASSLPGYEQYF
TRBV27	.	CASSLFGTGYTDTQYF
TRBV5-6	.	CASSLVWRERTDTQYF
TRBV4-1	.	CASSQALDFFYTGELFF
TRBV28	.	CASARGNEKLFF
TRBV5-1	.	CASSPSSGAYEQYF
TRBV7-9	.	CASSYDLQGTGANNEQFF
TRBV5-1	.	CASTRRGQYNEQFF
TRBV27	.	CASSPRTSGRGGINNEQFF
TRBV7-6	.	CASSLGRGAVPQHF
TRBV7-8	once	CASSLLAGDPYEQYF
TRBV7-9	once	CASSLGQVGNEKLFF
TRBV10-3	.	CAISVGAGAEQYF
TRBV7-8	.	CASSSDRQNTGELFF
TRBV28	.	CASSLAGKEPQHF
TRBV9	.	CASSWQAPSDTQYF
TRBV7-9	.	CASTHDRGGWNTEAFF
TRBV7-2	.	CASSAAGTGVASGYGYTF
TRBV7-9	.	CASSLLAGSTDTQYF
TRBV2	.	CASSAEGQGSTEAFF
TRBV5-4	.	CASSWTRTGELFF
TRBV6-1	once	CASSEAAGERNQPQHF
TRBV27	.	CASSLRLAGVNEQFF
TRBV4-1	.	CASSQETGLGGRREQYF
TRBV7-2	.	CASSRAGLAGNTIYF
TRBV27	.	CASSLTPGYGYTF
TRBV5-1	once	CASSLANHRGGSYGYTF
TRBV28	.	CASSSSGTGAYNEQFF
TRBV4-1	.	CASSQVYQGNQPQHF
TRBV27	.	CASRQGANIGNTIYF
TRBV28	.	CASSPYSPLGTSGIWEVDEQFF
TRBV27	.	CASSLTSGRAYEQYF
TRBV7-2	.	CASSLGGRHNQPQHF
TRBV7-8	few	CASSLGGLAGGYEQYF
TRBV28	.	CASSPGGAANEKLFF
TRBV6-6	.	CASREPGRGNQPQHF
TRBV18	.	CASLRETEAFF
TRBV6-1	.	CASRATGQVNYGYTF
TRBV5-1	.	CASSPYEGSGANVLTF
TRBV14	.	CASSPVDGRANYGYTF
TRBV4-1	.	CASSQAGVGANEKLFF
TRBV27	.	CASSGEPSNQPQHF